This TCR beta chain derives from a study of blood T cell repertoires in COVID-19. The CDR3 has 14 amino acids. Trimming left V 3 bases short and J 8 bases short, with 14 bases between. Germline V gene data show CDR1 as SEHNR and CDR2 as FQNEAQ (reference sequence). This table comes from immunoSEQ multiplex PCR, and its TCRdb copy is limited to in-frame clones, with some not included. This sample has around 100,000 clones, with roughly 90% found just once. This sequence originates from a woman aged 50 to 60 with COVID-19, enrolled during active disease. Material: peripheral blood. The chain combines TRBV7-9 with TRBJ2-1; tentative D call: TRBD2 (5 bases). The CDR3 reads CASSLPGSLDEQFF. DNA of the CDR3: TGTGCCAGCAGCTTGCCGGGAAGTTTAGATGAGCAGTTCTTC.